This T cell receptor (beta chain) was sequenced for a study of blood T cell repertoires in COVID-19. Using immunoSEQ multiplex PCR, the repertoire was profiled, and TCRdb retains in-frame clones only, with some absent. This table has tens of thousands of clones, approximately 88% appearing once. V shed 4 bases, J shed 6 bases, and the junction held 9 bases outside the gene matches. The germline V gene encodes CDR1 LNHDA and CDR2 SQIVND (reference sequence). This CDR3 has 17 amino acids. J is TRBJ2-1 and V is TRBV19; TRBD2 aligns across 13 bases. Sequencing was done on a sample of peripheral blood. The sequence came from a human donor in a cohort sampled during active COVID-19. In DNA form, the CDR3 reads TGTGCCAGTAGTAAAACCGGGACTAGCGGGAAGGGCAATGAGCAGTTCTTC. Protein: CASSKTGTSGKGNEQFF.